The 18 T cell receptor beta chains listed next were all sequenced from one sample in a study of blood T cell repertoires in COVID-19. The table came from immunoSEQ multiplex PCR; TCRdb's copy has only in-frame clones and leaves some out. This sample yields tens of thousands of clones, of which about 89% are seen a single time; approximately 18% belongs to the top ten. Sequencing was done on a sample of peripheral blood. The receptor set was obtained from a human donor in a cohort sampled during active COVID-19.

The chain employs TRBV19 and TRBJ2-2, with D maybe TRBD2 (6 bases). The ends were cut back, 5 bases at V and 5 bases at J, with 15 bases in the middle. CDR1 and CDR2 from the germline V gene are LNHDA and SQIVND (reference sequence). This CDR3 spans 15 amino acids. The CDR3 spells CASSPWPRGTGELFF. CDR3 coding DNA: TGTGCCAGTAGTCCGTGGCCACGGGGGACCGGGGAGCTGTTTTTT.

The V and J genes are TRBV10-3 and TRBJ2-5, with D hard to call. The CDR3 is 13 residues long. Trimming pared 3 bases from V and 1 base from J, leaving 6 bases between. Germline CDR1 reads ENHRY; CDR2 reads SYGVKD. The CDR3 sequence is CAISDRLQETQYF. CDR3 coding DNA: TGTGCCATCAGTGACAGGCTCCAAGAGACCCAGTACTTC.

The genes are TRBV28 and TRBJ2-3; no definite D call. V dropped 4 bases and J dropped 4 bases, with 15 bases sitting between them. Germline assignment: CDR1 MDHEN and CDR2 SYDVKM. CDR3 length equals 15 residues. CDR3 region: CASSSYVRYPDTQYF. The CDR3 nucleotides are TGTGCCAGCAGTTCGTACGTACGGTACCCAGATACGCAGTATTTT.

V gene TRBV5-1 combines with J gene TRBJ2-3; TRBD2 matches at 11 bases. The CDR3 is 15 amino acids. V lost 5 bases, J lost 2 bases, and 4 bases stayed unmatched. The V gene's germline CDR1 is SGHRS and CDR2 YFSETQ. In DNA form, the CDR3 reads TGCGCCAGCAGTTTGACTAGCGGGGTCACAGATACGCAGTATTTT. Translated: CASSLTSGVTDTQYF.

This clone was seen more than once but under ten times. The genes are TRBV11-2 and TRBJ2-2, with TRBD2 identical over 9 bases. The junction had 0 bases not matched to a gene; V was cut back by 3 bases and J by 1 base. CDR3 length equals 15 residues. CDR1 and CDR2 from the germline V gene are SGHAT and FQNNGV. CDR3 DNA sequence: TGTGCCAGCAGCTTTAGCGGGGGGAACACCGGGGAGCTGTTTTTT. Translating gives CASSFSGGNTGELFF.

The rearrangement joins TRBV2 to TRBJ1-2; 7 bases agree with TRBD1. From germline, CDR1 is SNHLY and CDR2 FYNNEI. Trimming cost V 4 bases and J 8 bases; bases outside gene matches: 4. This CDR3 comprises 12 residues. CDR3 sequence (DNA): TGTGCCAGCAGTGGACAGGGTTGGGGCTACACCTTC. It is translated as CASSGQGWGYTF.

CDR3 DNA sequence: TGTGCCAGCAGCTTCCGACAGGGGTACAATGAGCAGTTCTTC. Its translation is CASSFRQGYNEQFF. The chain joins TRBV7-9 to TRBJ2-1; 8 bases are a match to TRBD1. Germline CDR1 is SEHNR and CDR2 is FQNEAQ (reference sequence). Germline trimming cut 3 bases from V and 4 bases from J; bases unmatched to any gene: 2. The CDR3 length is 14 residues.

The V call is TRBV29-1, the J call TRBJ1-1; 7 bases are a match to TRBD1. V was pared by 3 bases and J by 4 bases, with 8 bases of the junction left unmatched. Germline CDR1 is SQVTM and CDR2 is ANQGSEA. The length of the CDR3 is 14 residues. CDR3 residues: CSVDQTQGGTEAFF. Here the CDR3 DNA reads TGCAGCGTTGACCAGACTCAGGGGGGCACTGAAGCTTTCTTT.

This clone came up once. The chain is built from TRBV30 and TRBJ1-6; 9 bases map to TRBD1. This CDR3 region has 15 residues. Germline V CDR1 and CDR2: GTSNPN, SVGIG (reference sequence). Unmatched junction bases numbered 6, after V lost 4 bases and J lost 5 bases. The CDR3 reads CAWKPRDRDNSPLHF. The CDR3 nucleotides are TGTGCCTGGAAACCCCGGGACAGGGATAATTCACCCCTCCACTTT.

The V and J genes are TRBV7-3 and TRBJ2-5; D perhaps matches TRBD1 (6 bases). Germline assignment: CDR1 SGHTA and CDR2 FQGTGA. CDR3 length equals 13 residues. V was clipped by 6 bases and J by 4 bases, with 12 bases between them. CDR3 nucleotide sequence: TGTGCCAGCAGTTCCGGACAGACAGAGACCCAGTACTTC. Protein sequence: CASSSGQTETQYF.

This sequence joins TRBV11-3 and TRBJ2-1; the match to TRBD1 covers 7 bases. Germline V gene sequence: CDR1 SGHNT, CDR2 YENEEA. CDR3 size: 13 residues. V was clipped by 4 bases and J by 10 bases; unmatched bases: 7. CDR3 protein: CASSSSTGDEQFF. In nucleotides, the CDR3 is TGTGCCAGCAGCTCGAGTACAGGGGACGAGCAGTTCTTC.

The DNA for the CDR3 is TGTGCCAGCAGCTCGGACAGGGCCTATGGCTACACCTTC. Translating it yields CASSSDRAYGYTF. The rearrangement joins TRBV5-4 to TRBJ1-2; 8 bases agree with TRBD1. The germline CDR1 and CDR2 sequences are SGHNT and YYREEE (reference sequence). The CDR3 totals 13 residues. Trimming took 3 bases from V and 4 from J; bases not matched to a gene: 2.

CDR3 loop: CASAQGANVLTF. CDR3 sequence (DNA): TGTGCCAGTGCACAGGGGGCCAACGTCCTGACTTTC. The chain has TRBV6-5 and TRBJ2-6; the D is unclear. The CDR3 is 12 residues long. The V and J ends lost 9 bases and 4 bases respectively, with 7 bases between them. Germline values: CDR1 MNHEY, CDR2 SVGAGI.

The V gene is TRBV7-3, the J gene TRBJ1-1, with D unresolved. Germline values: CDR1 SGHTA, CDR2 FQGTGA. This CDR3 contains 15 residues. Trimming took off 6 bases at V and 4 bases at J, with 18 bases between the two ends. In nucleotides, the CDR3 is TGTGCCAGCAGTTTGGATGCCCGTGGAGGCACTGAAGCTTTCTTT. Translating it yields CASSLDARGGTEAFF.

The CDR3 DNA follows: TGTGCCAGCAGCTTGGGTCGAGCGGGGGGCTTTAGCACAGATACGCAGTATTTT. It is translated as CASSLGRAGGFSTDTQYF. The rearrangement uses TRBV5-5 and TRBJ2-3; TRBD2 agrees at 9 bases. V trimming: 0 bases; J trimming: 0 bases; junction bases outside the gene matches: 8. This CDR3 comprises 18 residues. Germline V gene sequence: CDR1 SGHKS, CDR2 YYEKEE (reference sequence).

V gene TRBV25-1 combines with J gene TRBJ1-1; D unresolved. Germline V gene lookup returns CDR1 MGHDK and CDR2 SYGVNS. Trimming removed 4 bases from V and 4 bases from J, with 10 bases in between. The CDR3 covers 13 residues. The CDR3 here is CASSGMGSTEAFF. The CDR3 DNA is TGTGCCAGCAGTGGTATGGGGAGCACTGAAGCTTTCTTT.

The CDR3 nucleotides read TGTGCCAGCAGCCCATTTCCAGATACGCAGTATTTT. This codes for CASSPFPDTQYF. V usage is TRBV6-6 and J usage is TRBJ2-3; no clear D. CDR1 is MNHNY, CDR2 SVGAGI, per germline (reference sequence). V was pared by 6 bases and J by 4 bases, with 8 bases between. This CDR3 has 12 residues.

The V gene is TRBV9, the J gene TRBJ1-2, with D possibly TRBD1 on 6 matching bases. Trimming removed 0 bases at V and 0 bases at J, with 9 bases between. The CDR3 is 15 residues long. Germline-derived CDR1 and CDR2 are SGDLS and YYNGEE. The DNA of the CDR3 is TGTGCCAGCAGCGTAGCTACAGGGCCTAACTATGGCTACACCTTC. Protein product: CASSVATGPNYGYTF.